This T cell receptor beta chain was profiled in a study of molecular identifiers for immune sequencing clone quantification. Study-wide points: Clones of above 20 RNA copies carried over 98% of effector molecules; in naive cells they carried under 1%.

The authors gated naive CD8 T cells as CD8+CD4-CCR7+CD45RA+ for sorting. Previously reported methods and listed TCR primers produced the bulk TCR libraries. TCRdb used MiXCR to reprocess the PCR reads, holding one entry per CDR3 protein. Of over 600,000 distinct CDR3 sequences in the sample, 15% to 20% were seen once. Only a few counts were recorded for this clonotype. The antigen remains unidentified. The TCR was taken from a human donor in good health. Some libraries in this study had Jurkat cell RNA spiked in. Material for sequencing was naive CD8+ T cells from blood, with Jurkat cell RNA spiked in. The subset was: FACS-sorted CD8+CD4-CCR7+CD45RA+ naive T cells.

CDR3 region: CASSHSGGAIETQYF. The CDR3 coding sequence is TGCGCCAGCAGCCACAGCGGGGGGGCCATTGAGACCCAGTACTTC. The chain couples TRBV4-1 to TRBJ2-5; 10 nucleotides agree with TRBD2. The length of the CDR3 is 15 residues. The junction had 6 bases not matched to a gene; V was cut back by 3 bases and J by 5 bases. CDR1 is MGHRA, CDR2 YSYEKL, per germline.